The clone carrying this TCR beta chain was counted once. The antigen is not known. The sample originates from a study of OX40 agonist ivuxolimab in advanced cancers. Study context: Patients in the trial were receiving intravenous ivuxolimab every 2 weeks, at doses of 0.01 to 10 mg/kg. Partial responses were achieved by three patients: one hepatocellular carcinoma, two cutaneous melanoma. Averaging roughly 60 years in age, with a range of about 23 to 80, the cohort was approximately 84% male. Overall study results and limits: At 0.1 to 3.0 mg/kg, clonal expansion of CD4+ and CD8+ blood T cells had occurred by week 6.

Germline V gives CDR1 LGHNA, CDR2 YSLEER. Trimming took 2 bases from V and 10 from J, leaving 21 bases between them. The CDR3 length is 16 residues. Assay used: immunoSEQ multiplex PCR; TCRdb lists only in-frame clones, some missing. The table lists around 63,000 clones, about nine tenths of them singletons. The receptor comes from an adult with an advanced solid tumor such as melanoma, head and neck, liver or kidney cancer. The chain has TRBV4-3 and TRBJ2-1, with a possible D match to TRBD2 (5 bases). Specimen: CD4+ or CD8+ T cells sorted from blood, collected in a trial of the OX40 agonist ivuxolimab. The DNA of the CDR3 is TGCGCCAGCAGCCAATCCCCCCTAGCAGGATCAGAAGAGCAGTTCTTC. This codes for CASSQSPLAGSEEQFF.